This TCR beta chain came from a study of Ad26.COV2.S vaccination and SARS-CoV-2 variants. Overall study results and limits: Possibly, TCR breadth and depth analyses underestimated total T cell responses. Vaccinees reportedly had broad spike-specific CD8+ and CD4+ T cell responses.

Clones were read by immunoSEQ multiplex PCR, and TCRdb kept only the in-frame ones, dropping some. The sample lists about 180,000 clones, around nine tenths occurring once. Trimming pared 2 bases from V and 5 bases from J, leaving 11 bases between. CDR3 length: 14 residues. CDR1 MGHRA and CDR2 YSYEKL come from the germline V gene. This clone has a single count. Its specificity is not known. This specimen was peripheral blood, taken after recovery from COVID-19. V gene TRBV4-1 combines with J gene TRBJ2-3; D gene uncertain. This TCR came from a human donor who had recovered from COVID-19. The CDR3 sequence: CASSQRALLDTQYF. CDR3 sequence (DNA): TGCGCCAGCAGCCAAAGAGCCCTCCTAGATACGCAGTATTTT.